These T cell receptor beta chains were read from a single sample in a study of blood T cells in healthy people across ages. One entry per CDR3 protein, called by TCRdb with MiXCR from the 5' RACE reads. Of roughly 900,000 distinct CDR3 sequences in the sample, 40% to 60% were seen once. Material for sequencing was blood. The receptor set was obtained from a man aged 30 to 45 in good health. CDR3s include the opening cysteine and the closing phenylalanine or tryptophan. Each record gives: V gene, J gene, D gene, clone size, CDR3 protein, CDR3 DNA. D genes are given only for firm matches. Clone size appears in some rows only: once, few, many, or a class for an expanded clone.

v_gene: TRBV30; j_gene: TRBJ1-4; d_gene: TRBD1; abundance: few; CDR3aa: CAWSPPPGGGGKLFF; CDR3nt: TGTGCCTGGAGTCCACCCCCAGGGGGGGGAGGAAAACTGTTTTTT
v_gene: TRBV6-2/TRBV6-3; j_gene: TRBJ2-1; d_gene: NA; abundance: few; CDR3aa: CASSYRVRDEQFF; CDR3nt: TGTGCCAGCAGTTACAGAGTGCGGGATGAGCAGTTCTTC
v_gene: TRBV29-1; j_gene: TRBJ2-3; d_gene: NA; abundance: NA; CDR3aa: CGGNLPGAGPDTQYF; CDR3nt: TGCGGCGGCAATTTACCGGGCGCTGGACCAGATACGCAGTATTTT
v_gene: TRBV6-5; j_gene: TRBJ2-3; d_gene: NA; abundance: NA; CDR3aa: CASSNFDTQYF; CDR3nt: TGTGCCAGCAGCAACTTCGATACGCAGTATTTT
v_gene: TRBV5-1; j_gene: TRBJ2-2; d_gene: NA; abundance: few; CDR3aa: CASSLTDPNTGELFF; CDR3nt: TGCGCCAGCAGCCTTACTGACCCGAACACCGGGGAGCTGTTTTTT
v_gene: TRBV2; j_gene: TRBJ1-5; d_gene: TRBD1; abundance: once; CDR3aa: CASSGDRGGVQPQHF; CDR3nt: TGTGCCAGCAGCGGGGACAGGGGTGGGGTTCAGCCCCAGCATTTT
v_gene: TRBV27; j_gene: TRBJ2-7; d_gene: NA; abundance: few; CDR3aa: CASRPTTGLSYEQYF; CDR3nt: TGTGCCAGCAGACCGACGACAGGTCTCTCCTACGAGCAGTACTTC
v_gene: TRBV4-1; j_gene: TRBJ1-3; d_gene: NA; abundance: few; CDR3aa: CASSQWPESSNTIYF; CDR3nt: TGCGCCAGCAGCCAATGGCCGGAAAGCTCTAACACCATATATTTT
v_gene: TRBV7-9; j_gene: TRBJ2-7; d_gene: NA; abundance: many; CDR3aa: CASSRPGSYEQYF; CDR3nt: TGTGCCAGCTCTCGCCCCGGGTCCTACGAGCAGTACTTC
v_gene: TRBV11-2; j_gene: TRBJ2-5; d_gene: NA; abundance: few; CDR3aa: CASKRNAETQYF; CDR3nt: TGTGCCAGCAAGCGGAACGCAGAGACCCAGTACTTC
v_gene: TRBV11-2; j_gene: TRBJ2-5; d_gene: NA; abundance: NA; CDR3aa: CASSGGQKETQYF; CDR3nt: TGTGCCAGCAGCGGGGGCCAAAAAGAGACCCAGTACTTC
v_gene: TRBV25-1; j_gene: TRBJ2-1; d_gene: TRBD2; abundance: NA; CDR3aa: CASKQRGADYDEQFF; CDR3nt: TGTGCCAGCAAACAGCGGGGGGCCGATTACGATGAGCAGTTCTTC
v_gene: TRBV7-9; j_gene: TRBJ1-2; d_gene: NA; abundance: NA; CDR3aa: CASSFPRTPGHTF; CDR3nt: TGTGCCAGCAGCTTTCCCAGGACGCCGGGCCACACCTTC
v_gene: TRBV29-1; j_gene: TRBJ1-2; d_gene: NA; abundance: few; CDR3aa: CSAALAQGGPYGYTF; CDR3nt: TGCAGCGCCGCCCTCGCTCAGGGAGGGCCCTATGGCTACACCTTC